These 23 T cell receptor beta chains were sequenced from one sample in a study of cytomegalovirus exposure and HLA in healthy donors. Primers included in the PCR were 60 Vbeta and 13 Jbeta primers. The data were produced by immunoSEQ multiplex PCR, yet TCRdb's version contains in-frame clones alone and is incomplete. This sample has over 85,000 clones; approximately 77% occur once, and the top ten carry around 9.6%. The source material was PBMCs. These receptor sequences come from a male donor in good health and CMV-seropositive.

The chain recombines TRBV7-6 with TRBJ2-5, with D possibly TRBD2 on 5 matching bases. V was clipped by 1 base and J by 4 bases, with 16 bases between them. The CDR3 has 16 residues. Germline V CDR1 and CDR2: SGHVS, FNYEAQ. The CDR3 protein is CASSLEGRPEGETQYF. CDR3 nucleotides: TGTGCCAGCAGCTTAGAGGGCAGGCCCGAGGGAGAGACCCAGTACTTC.

The gene calls are TRBV9 and TRBJ1-6; the match to TRBD1 covers 7 bases. The CDR3 consists of 15 residues. Germline CDR1 is SGDLS and CDR2 is YYNGEE. V lost 3 bases, J lost 8 bases, and 8 bases stayed unmatched. CDR3 DNA sequence: TGTGCCAGCAGCGCGAGGGGGCTTCCGGATTCACCCCTCCACTTT. As protein: CASSARGLPDSPLHF.

The V and J genes are TRBV5-1 and TRBJ1-6; tentatively, D is TRBD1 (5 bases). This CDR3 has 16 amino acids. Germline V gene sequence: CDR1 SGHRS, CDR2 YFSETQ. With 2 bases removed from V and 5 bases from J, the gap between germline ends came to 14 bases. The CDR3 loop is CASSFLGEGDNSPLHF. CDR3 sequence (DNA): TGCGCCAGCAGCTTTTTGGGTGAAGGGGATAATTCACCCCTCCACTTT.

CDR3 protein: CASSISSGSSSYNEQFF. The CDR3 coding sequence is TGTGCCAGTAGTATATCTAGCGGGTCGAGCTCCTACAATGAGCAGTTCTTC. The chain couples TRBV19 to TRBJ2-1; 8 bases agree with TRBD2. Germline-derived CDR1 and CDR2 are LNHDA and SQIVND (reference sequence). The CDR3 sequence is 17 residues long. Trimming took 2 bases from V and 0 from J; bases not matched to a gene: 6.

V and J are TRBV2 and TRBJ1-4; D not resolved. The V gene lost 7 bases and the J gene lost 0 bases, with 12 bases spanning the gap. The CDR3 is made up of 15 amino acids. Germline CDR1 is SNHLY and CDR2 is FYNNEI. The CDR3 reads CASTPLPATNEKLFF. The CDR3 nucleotides are TGTGCCAGCACCCCCCTGCCAGCAACTAATGAAAAACTGTTTTTT.

This clone was seen more than once but under ten times. This chain joins TRBV7-6 and TRBJ2-3, with TRBD1 matching 7 bases. The V gene's germline CDR1 is SGHVS and CDR2 FNYEAQ. V trimming: 1 base; J trimming: 6 bases; junction bases outside the gene matches: 10. This CDR3 has 16 amino acids. CDR3 in DNA: TGTGCCAGCAGCTTAGAGACAGGGATGGTGGAGGATACGCAGTATTTT. It is translated as CASSLETGMVEDTQYF.

This clone was picked up a small number of times. The CDR3 loop reads CASRRDRERRTGELFF. For the CDR3, the DNA is TGTGCCAGCAGAAGGGACAGGGAAAGAAGGACCGGGGAGCTGTTTTTT. The gene calls are TRBV7-9 and TRBJ2-2, with 9 bases that match TRBD1. The trim removed 6 bases at V and 5 bases at J, leaving 10 bases unmatched. CDR3 length equals 16 residues. CDR1 is SEHNR and CDR2 is FQNEAQ in the germline V gene (reference sequence).

CDR3 residues: CASSLHGTGASKAFF. The CDR3 DNA follows: TGTGCCAGCAGTTTACACGGGACAGGGGCCTCAAAAGCTTTCTTT. The chain has TRBV28 and TRBJ1-1; 10 bases map to TRBD1. The trim removed 2 bases at V and 9 bases at J, leaving 9 bases unmatched. The CDR3 contains 15 residues. Germline V gene sequence: CDR1 MDHEN, CDR2 SYDVKM.

As for this clone: Compared with germline, one end of the junction differs, possibly owing to a read error. The gene calls are TRBV7-3 and TRBJ2-1; possibly TRBD2 for D (6 bases). The germline CDR1 and CDR2 sequences are SGHTA and FQGTGA. The CDR3 extends over 13 amino acids. As DNA, the CDR3 is TGTTCCAGCAGCTTAACTCCCCGGGGGGAGCAGTTCTTC. This sequence encodes CSSSLTPRGEQFF.

The genes are TRBV9 and TRBJ2-7, with 9 bases lining up with TRBD1. Trimming at V came to 3 bases and at J to 2 bases, leaving 3 bases not matched to a gene. The germline gives CDR1 SGDLS, CDR2 YYNGEE. The CDR3 totals 14 residues. The CDR3 here is CASSDRDRAYEQYF. In nucleotides, the CDR3 is TGTGCCAGCAGCGACCGGGACAGGGCCTACGAGCAGTACTTC.

V gene TRBV2 combines with J gene TRBJ2-7; 9 nucleotides line up with TRBD2. Losses at the gene ends were 8 bases for V and 5 bases for J; bases not matched to a gene: 13. Germline assignment: CDR1 SNHLY and CDR2 FYNNEI. CDR3 length: 15 amino acids. The CDR3 reads CASHAVSSGTNEQYF. The CDR3 nucleotides are TGTGCCAGCCATGCCGTATCTAGCGGGACCAACGAGCAGTACTTC.

This chain uses TRBV6-5 with TRBJ2-5, with 8 bases lining up with TRBD2. The J call may be mistaken, given a closer DNA end match to TRBJ2-7. Germline V gene sequence: CDR1 MNHEY, CDR2 SVGAGI. The CDR3 has 14 amino acids. The CDR3 here is CASRTSGGSYEQYF. CDR3 nucleotides: TGTGCCAGCAGAACGAGCGGGGGCTCCTACGAGCAGTACTTC.

The rearrangement joins TRBV30 to TRBJ2-2; 9 bases agree with TRBD2. The CDR3 consists of 14 residues. The junction had 0 bases not matched to a gene; V was cut back by 1 base and J by 3 bases. Germline loops: CDR1 GTSNPN, CDR2 SVGIG (reference sequence). The CDR3: CAWSGLADTGELFF. The CDR3 bases are TGTGCCTGGAGTGGACTAGCGGACACCGGGGAGCTGTTTTTT.

This chain links TRBV28 with TRBJ1-4; 7 bases map to TRBD1. V lost 3 bases to trimming and J lost 7 bases; unmatched junction nucleotides: 14. The CDR3 is made up of 17 amino acids. From germline, CDR1 is MDHEN and CDR2 SYDVKM. CDR3 loop: CASSLTGMAGGSEKLFF. In DNA, the CDR3 is TGTGCCAGCAGTTTGACCGGTATGGCAGGGGGTAGTGAAAAACTGTTTTTT.

The chain uses TRBV7-9 and TRBJ2-7; TRBD1 matches 8 bases. Germline CDR1 SEHNR, CDR2 FQNEAQ (reference sequence). This CDR3 region has 13 residues. V was pared by 2 bases and J by 6 bases, with 3 bases of the junction left unmatched. CDR3 sequence reads: CASSLSDRGEQYF. DNA of the CDR3: TGTGCCAGCAGCTTAAGCGACAGGGGCGAGCAGTACTTC.

CDR3 bases: TGTGCCAGCAGCTCCTACCTGACAGGGGCGAACACTGAAGCTTTCTTT. It codes for CASSSYLTGANTEAFF. This chain uses TRBV11-2 with TRBJ1-1, with TRBD1 identical over 8 bases. Germline CDR1 SGHAT, CDR2 FQNNGV. V shed 4 bases and J 1 base; nucleotides not matched to a gene: 8. The CDR3 is 16 amino acids. The variable domain in full, completed from reference TRBV11-2 and TRBJ1-1, reads EAGVAQSPRYKIIEKRQSVAFWCNPISGHATLYWYQQILGQGPKLLIQFQNNGVVDDSQLPKDRFSAERLKGVDSTLKIQPAKLEDSAVYLCASSSYLTGANTEAFFGQGTRLTVV.

The rearrangement joins TRBV28 to TRBJ2-3; 11 bases agree with TRBD2. From germline, CDR1 is MDHEN and CDR2 SYDVKM. The CDR3 loop spans 18 amino acids. V lost 2 bases to trimming and J lost 0 bases; unmatched junction nucleotides: 7. The CDR3 coding sequence is TGTGCCAGCAGTTTAGTTCTAGCGGGAGGTATTAGCACAGATACGCAGTATTTT. This encodes CASSLVLAGGISTDTQYF.

V usage is TRBV10-1 and J usage is TRBJ2-7; TRBD2 matches at 9 bases. This CDR3 region has 16 residues. Germline V gene data show CDR1 as WNHNN and CDR2 as SYGVQD (reference sequence). Trimming cost V 7 bases and J 7 bases; bases outside gene matches: 17. CDR3 region: CASKSRGCGRAGEQYF. As DNA, the CDR3 is TGCGCCAGCAAGAGTAGGGGATGCGGGAGGGCCGGGGAGCAGTACTTC.

The chain couples TRBV7-2 to TRBJ1-4; no definite D call. The V gene lost 1 base and the J gene lost 0 bases, with 9 bases spanning the gap. This CDR3 spans 16 amino acids. In germline, CDR1 is SGHTA, CDR2 FQGNSA. CDR3 bases: TGTGCCAGCAGCTTAGACACAGCCGCAACTAATGAAAAACTGTTTTTT. Translating gives CASSLDTAATNEKLFF.

J is TRBJ1-2 and V is TRBV6-6, with 11 bases identical to TRBD1. This CDR3 contains 16 residues. Trimming at V came to 5 bases and at J to 3 bases, leaving 8 bases not matched to a gene. From germline, CDR1 is MNHNY and CDR2 SVGAGI (reference sequence). CDR3 in amino acids: CASSVLPGQGDYGYTF. CDR3 nucleotide sequence: TGTGCCAGCAGTGTACTTCCGGGACAGGGGGACTATGGCTACACCTTC.

The rearrangement links TRBV27 to TRBJ2-2; D uncertain. Per germline, CDR1 MNHEY and CDR2 SMNVEV (reference sequence). V was trimmed by 6 bases and J by 0 bases, leaving 11 bases between them. The CDR3 runs to 15 residues. CDR3 bases: TGTGCCAGCAGACCGCCCGCGACGAACACCGGGGAGCTGTTTTTT. Translated, it gives CASRPPATNTGELFF.

V usage is TRBV10-3 and J usage is TRBJ1-1; the D is unclear. The CDR3 contains 13 residues. V was pared by 5 bases and J by 3 bases, with 10 bases between. Looked up from germline, CDR1 is ENHRY and CDR2 is SYGVKD. CDR3 sequence: CAISLRIDTEAFF. CDR3 nucleotide sequence: TGTGCCATCAGTCTGAGGATAGACACTGAAGCTTTCTTT.

The rearrangement uses TRBV27 and TRBJ2-7; 7 positions match TRBD2. After removal of 5 bases from V and 0 bases from J, the junction contained 10 bases not matched to a gene. Germline CDR1 reads MNHEY; CDR2 reads SMNVEV (reference sequence). CDR3 length: 16 residues. CDR3 residues: CASSPVSERDSYEQYF. CDR3 DNA: TGTGCCAGCAGTCCAGTATCAGAGCGGGACTCCTACGAGCAGTACTTC.